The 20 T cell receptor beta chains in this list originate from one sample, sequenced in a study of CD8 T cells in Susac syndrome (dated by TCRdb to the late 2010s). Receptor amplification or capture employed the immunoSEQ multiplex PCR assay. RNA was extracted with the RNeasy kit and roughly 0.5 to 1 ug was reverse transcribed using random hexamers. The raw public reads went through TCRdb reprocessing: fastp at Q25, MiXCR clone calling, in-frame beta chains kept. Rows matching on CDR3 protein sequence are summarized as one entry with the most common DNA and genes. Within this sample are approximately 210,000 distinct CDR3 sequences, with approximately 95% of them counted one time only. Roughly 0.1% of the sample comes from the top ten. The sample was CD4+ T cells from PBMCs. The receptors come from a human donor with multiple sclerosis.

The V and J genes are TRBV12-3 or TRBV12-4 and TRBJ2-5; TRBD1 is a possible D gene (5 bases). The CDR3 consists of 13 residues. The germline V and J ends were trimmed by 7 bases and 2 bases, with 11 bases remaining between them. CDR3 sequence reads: CASTPDSQETQYF. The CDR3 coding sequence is TGTGCCAGCACCCCCGACAGTCAAGAGACCCAGTACTTC.

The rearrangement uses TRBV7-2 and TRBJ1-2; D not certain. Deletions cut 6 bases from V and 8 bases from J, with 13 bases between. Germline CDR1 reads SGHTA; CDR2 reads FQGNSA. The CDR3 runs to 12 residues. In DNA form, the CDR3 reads TGTGCCAGCAGTCTAAGGGCGCGCGGCTACACCTTC. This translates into CASSLRARGYTF.

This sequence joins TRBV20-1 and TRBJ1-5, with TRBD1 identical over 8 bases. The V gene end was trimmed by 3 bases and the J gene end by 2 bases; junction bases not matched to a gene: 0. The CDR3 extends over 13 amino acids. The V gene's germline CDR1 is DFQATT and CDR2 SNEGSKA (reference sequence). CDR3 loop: CSARTGGNQPQHF. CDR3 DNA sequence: TGCAGTGCTAGGACAGGGGGCAATCAGCCCCAGCATTTT.

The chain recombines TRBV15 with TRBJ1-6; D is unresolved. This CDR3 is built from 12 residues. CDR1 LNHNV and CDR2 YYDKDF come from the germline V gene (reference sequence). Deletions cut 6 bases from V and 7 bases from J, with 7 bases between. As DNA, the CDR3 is TGTGCCACCAGTATGAGAAATTCACCCCTCCACTTT. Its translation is CATSMRNSPLHF.

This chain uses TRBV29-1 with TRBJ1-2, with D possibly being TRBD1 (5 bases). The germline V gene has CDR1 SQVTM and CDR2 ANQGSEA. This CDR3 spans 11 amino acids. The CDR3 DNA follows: TGCAGTTCTGTTGGGGGGACTGGCTACACCTTC. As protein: CSSVGGTGYTF.

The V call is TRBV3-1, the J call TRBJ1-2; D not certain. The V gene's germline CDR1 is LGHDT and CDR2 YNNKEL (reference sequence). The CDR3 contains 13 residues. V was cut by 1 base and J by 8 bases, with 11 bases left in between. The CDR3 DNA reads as TGTGCCAGCAGCCAAGTGAACAAGACGGGCTACACCTTC. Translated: CASSQVNKTGYTF. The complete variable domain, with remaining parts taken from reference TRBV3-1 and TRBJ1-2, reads DTAVSQTPKYLVTQMGNDKSIKCEQNLGHDTMYWYKQDSKKFLKIMFSYNNKELIINETVPNRFSPKSPDKAHLNLHINSLELGDSAVYFCASSQVNKTGYTFGSGTRLTVV.

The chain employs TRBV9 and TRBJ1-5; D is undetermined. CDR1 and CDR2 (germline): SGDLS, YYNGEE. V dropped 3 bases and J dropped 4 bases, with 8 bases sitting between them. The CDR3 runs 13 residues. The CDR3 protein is CASSASVNQPQHF. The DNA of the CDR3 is TGTGCCAGCAGCGCCAGCGTAAATCAGCCCCAGCATTTT.

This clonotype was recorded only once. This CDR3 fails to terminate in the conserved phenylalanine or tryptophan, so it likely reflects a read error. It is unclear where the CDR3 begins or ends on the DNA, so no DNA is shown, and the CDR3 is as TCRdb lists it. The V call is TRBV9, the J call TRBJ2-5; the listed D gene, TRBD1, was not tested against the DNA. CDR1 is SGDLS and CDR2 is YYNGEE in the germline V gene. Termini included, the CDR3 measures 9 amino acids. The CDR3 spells CASSPPDLL.

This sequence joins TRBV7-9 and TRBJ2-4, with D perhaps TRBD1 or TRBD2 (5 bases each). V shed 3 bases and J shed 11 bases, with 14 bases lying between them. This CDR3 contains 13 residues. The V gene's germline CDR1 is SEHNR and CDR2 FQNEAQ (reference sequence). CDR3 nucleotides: TGTGCCAGCAGCTTTGGGACCGTAGGCTTTCAGTACTTC. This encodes CASSFGTVGFQYF.

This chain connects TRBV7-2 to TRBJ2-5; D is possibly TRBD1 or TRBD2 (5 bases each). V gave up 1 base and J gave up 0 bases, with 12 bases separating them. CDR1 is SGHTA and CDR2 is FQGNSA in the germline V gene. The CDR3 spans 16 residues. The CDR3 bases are TGTGCCAGCAGCTTAGATCTGAGAGGGGACCAAGAGACCCAGTACTTC. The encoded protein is CASSLDLRGDQETQYF.

This chain's CDR3 is CASSLPQTPNYGYTF. The CDR3 DNA reads TGTGCCAGCAGCCTCCCGCAGACTCCTAACTATGGCTACACCTTC. The chain recombines TRBV11-2 with TRBJ1-2; the D is unclear. Trimming shortened V by 5 bases and J by 0 bases, and 13 bases separated the two germline ends. The length of the CDR3 is 15 residues. CDR1 is SGHAT and CDR2 is FQNNGV in the germline V gene.

Here the CDR3 DNA reads TGTGCCAGCAGCTACCATGGAGGGACCGGGGAGCTGTTTTTT. Translating gives CASSYHGGTGELFF. The rearrangement links TRBV9 to TRBJ2-2; D possibly corresponds to TRBD2 (6 bases). V was shortened by 4 bases and J by 5 bases, with 12 bases between the two germline ends. This CDR3 contains 14 residues. Germline V lookup: CDR1 SGDLS, CDR2 YYNGEE.

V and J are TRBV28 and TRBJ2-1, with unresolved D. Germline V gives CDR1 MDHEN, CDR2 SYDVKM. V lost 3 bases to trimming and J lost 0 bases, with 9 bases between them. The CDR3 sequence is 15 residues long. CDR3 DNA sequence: TGTGCCAGCAGTTTTCTTGGTTACTCCTACAATGAGCAGTTCTTC. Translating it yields CASSFLGYSYNEQFF. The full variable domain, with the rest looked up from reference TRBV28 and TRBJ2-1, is DVKVTQSSRYLVKRTGEKVFLECVQDMDHENMFWYRQDPGLGLRLIYFSYDVKMKEKGDIPEGYSVSREKKERFSLILESASTNQTSMYLCASSFLGYSYNEQFFGPGTRLTVL.

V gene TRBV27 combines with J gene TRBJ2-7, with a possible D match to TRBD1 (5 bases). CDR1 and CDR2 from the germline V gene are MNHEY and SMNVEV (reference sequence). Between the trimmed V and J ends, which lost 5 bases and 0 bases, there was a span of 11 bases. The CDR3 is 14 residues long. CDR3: CASSNRFSSYEQYF. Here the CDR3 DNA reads TGTGCCAGCAGTAACAGGTTTAGCTCCTACGAGCAGTACTTC.

DNA of the CDR3: TGCAGTGCTAGAGAGGGCGTAGGAGTCTCTGGGGCCAACGTCCTGACTTTC. This gives the protein CSAREGVGVSGANVLTF. The rearrangement uses TRBV20-1 and TRBJ2-6, with D hard to call. Trimming took 0 bases from V and 0 from J, leaving 12 bases between them. CDR1 is DFQATT, CDR2 SNEGSKA, per germline (reference sequence). CDR3 length: 17 residues.

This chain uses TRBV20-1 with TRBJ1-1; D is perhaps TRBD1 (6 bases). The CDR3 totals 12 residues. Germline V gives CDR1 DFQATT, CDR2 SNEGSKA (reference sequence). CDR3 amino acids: CSVKNPDREAFF. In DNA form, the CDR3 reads TGCAGCGTAAAGAACCCCGACAGGGAAGCTTTCTTT.

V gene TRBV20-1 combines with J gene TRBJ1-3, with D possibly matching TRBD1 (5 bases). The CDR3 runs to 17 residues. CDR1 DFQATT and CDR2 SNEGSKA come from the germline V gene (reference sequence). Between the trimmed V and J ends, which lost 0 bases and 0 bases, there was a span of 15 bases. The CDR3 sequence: CSARDGGTADSGNTIYF. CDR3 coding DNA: TGCAGTGCTAGAGATGGGGGGACGGCTGACTCTGGAAACACCATATATTTT.

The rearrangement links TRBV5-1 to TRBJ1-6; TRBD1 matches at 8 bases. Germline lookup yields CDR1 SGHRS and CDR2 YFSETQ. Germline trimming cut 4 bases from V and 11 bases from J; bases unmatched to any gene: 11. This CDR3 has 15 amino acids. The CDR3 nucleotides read TGCGCCAGCAGCCCGGGGGACAGGTACCCGCCACCCCTCCACTTT. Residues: CASSPGDRYPPPLHF.

The CDR3 DNA reads TGTGCCACCAGCAGAGAAGGGTTGGATGAGCAGTTCTTC. This encodes CATSREGLDEQFF. V is TRBV15 and J is TRBJ2-1, with D unclear. Germline values: CDR1 LNHNV, CDR2 YYDKDF (reference sequence). The V end was cut by 0 bases, the J end by 8 bases, with 8 bases between. The CDR3 is 13 residues long.

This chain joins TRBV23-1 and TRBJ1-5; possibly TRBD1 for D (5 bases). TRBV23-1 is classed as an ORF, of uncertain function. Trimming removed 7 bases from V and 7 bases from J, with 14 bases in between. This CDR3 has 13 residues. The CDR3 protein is CASNRDSRQPQHF. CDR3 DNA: TGCGCCAGCAACCGGGACTCCAGGCAGCCCCAGCATTTT.